This entry concerns a single TCR beta chain. From its re-call of the 5' RACE reads, TCRdb lists each CDR3 protein once, without DNA. This listing includes around 220,000 distinct CDR3 sequences. These data belong to a study of monozygotic twins with inflammatory bowel disease. The germline CDR1 and CDR2 sequences are SGHDT and YYEEEE. CDR3 size: 15 residues. Each donor gave around 2.5 ml of peripheral blood. Without any T cell sorting, total RNA was isolated from whole blood. The receptor comes from a human donor with ulcerative colitis or Crohn's disease, or a healthy co-twin of an affected twin (not recorded which). Sequences were obtained from blood. The chain recombines TRBV5-6 with TRBJ1-5. The CDR3 sequence is CASSLAGSAIQPQHF.